This T cell receptor (beta chain) emerged from a study of shared clonotypes between healthy human individuals. Study-wide results and caveats: The naive CD4 repertoires of a handful of donors were compared, and approximately 5% of clonotypes were shared.

The repertoire was sequenced with immunoSEQ multiplex PCR; TCRdb's copy has only in-frame clones and lacks some. Among approximately 2.5 million clones listed, over 85% were seen once. This clone was detected once. Its matching antigen is unknown. There are 13 residues in the CDR3. V lost 2 bases and J lost 3, with 8 bases in between. Germline V CDR1 and CDR2: SGHKS, YYEKEE (reference sequence). Specimen: naive CD4+ T cells from PBMCs. Noted subset: CD45RA+ positively selected. The clonotype originates from a man aged 18 to 29 in good health. Some clones in this sample may be carry-over from other donors' samples. The rearrangement links TRBV5-5 to TRBJ1-2, with D maybe TRBD1 (5 bases). The CDR3 loop reads CASSFDRHYGYTF. The CDR3 nucleotides are TGTGCCAGCAGCTTCGACAGACACTATGGCTACACCTTC.